The 8 T cell receptor beta chains below come from one sample, sequenced in a study of T cells after yellow fever vaccination. TCRdb independently ran MiXCR on the 5' RACE reads; one entry per CDR3 protein. The data hold 400,000 or so distinct CDR3 sequences, with 9.5% to 13% observed a single time. The source was PBMCs, collected on the day of the first yellow fever vaccination. All receptors derive from a man between 18 and 35 years old who received the YFV17D yellow fever vaccine.

This clonotype was seen a few times. The V gene is TRBV5-1, the J gene TRBJ1-1, with D tentatively TRBD1 (6 bases). Trimming shortened V by 0 bases and J by 5 bases, and 14 bases separated the two germline ends. CDR1 SGHRS and CDR2 YFSETQ come from the germline V gene. CDR3 length: 15 residues. CDR3 loop: CASSLAGRGGTEAFF. The DNA for the CDR3 is TGCGCCAGCAGCTTGGCCGGCAGGGGAGGTACTGAAGCTTTCTTT.

The table lists this clonotype with a few counts. The chain recombines TRBV18 with TRBJ2-5; no reliable D call. Per the germline V gene, CDR1 is KGHSH and CDR2 is LQKENI. The CDR3 spans 14 residues. V lost 3 bases and J 0 bases, leaving 8 bases between the germline ends. The CDR3 DNA is TGTGCCAGCTCACCGAGTGATTACCAAGAGACCCAGTACTTC. This sequence encodes CASSPSDYQETQYF.

The sample holds a few counts of this clonotype. This chain uses TRBV27 with TRBJ2-2, with 7 positions matching TRBD1. V gave up 6 bases and J gave up 1 base; unmatched junction bases: 8. CDR1 and CDR2 from the germline V gene are MNHEY and SMNVEV (reference sequence). The CDR3 spans 16 residues. The CDR3 here is CASRPRGQGNTGELFF. The DNA of the CDR3 is TGTGCCAGCAGGCCAAGGGGGCAGGGGAACACCGGGGAGCTGTTTTTT.

A few counts support this clonotype. The chain uses TRBV4-3 and TRBJ2-5; 10 bases line up with TRBD2. J gave up 5 bases and V 0 bases, and 6 bases lay outside the gene matches. The length of the CDR3 is 16 residues. The germline V gene has CDR1 LGHNA and CDR2 YSLEER. The CDR3 here is CASSQERAGGKETQYF. CDR3 bases: TGCGCCAGCAGCCAAGAACGAGCGGGGGGGAAGGAGACCCAGTACTTC.

V is TRBV12-3 or TRBV12-4 and J is TRBJ2-1; possible D gene TRBD2, 6 bases. The CDR3 sequence is 16 residues long. The V end lost 6 bases, the J end lost 0 bases, and 15 bases lay between the germline ends. In DNA, the CDR3 is TGTGCCAGCAGCCCTCCGGGACTTCGCTCCTACAATGAGCAGTTCTTC. Its protein product is CASSPPGLRSYNEQFF.

This clonotype was counted only a few times. DNA for the CDR3: TGTGCCAGCAGCTCTTTCGGTACCGAAGCAACTAATGAAAAACTGTTTTTT. It translates to CASSSFGTEATNEKLFF. The chain recombines TRBV7-8 with TRBJ1-4; unclear D gene. The germline V gene encodes CDR1 SGHVS and CDR2 FQNEAQ. V was trimmed by 4 bases and J by 0 bases, leaving 15 bases between them. CDR3 length: 17 residues.

This clonotype was picked up many times. The chain combines TRBV12-3 or TRBV12-4 with TRBJ1-1, with D possibly TRBD1 on 6 matching bases. The CDR3 is 15 residues long. V lost 5 bases and J lost 7, with 20 bases in between. The CDR3 sequence is CASSPFNRVVDEAFF. In DNA, the CDR3 is TGTGCCAGCAGTCCTTTCAACAGGGTGGTAGATGAAGCTTTCTTT.

In this sample, this clonotype turned up a few times. The rearrangement uses TRBV2 and TRBJ2-7; 7 positions match TRBD1. Germline V gene data show CDR1 as SNHLY and CDR2 as FYNNEI. Germline trimming cut 4 bases from V and 3 bases from J; bases unmatched to any gene: 3. The CDR3 has 13 amino acids. As DNA, the CDR3 is TGTGCCAGCAGTGTGAACAGGGGCTACGAGCAGTACGTC. Protein sequence: CASSVNRGYEQYV.